These 27 T cell receptor beta chains share one sample of origin, sequenced in a study of blood T cells in healthy people across ages. It was with a sample-barcoded 5' primer and a J-beta primer mix that a second PCR of roughly 7 to 12 cycles was run. TCRdb reprocessed the 5' RACE reads with MiXCR, giving one entry per CDR3 protein. The sample lists 730,000 or so distinct CDR3 sequences, about 40% occurring once. The sample taken for sequencing was blood. The receptor source for this set is a woman in her sixties in good health.

The table lists this clonotype with a few counts. This chain joins TRBV20-1 and TRBJ2-7, with D perhaps matching TRBD1 or TRBD2 (6 bases each). Germline CDR1 DFQATT, CDR2 SNEGSKA (reference sequence). CDR3 length: 14 residues. Trimming pared 6 bases from V and 1 base from J, leaving 16 bases between. The CDR3 sequence is CSARVRGASYEQYF. CDR3 coding DNA: TGCAGTGCCCGTGTGAGGGGGGCATCCTACGAGCAGTACTTC.

Worth noting for this clonotype: This sequence may be a read error, since a much larger clone differs from it by one base. CDR3 region: CASNLRGDPGGLMGQFF. The CDR3 nucleotides are TGTGCCAGCAACTTAAGAGGGGACCCGGGGGGGCTGATGGGGCAGTTCTTC. The chain uses TRBV7-2 and TRBJ2-1; 8 nucleotides match TRBD2. The CDR3 length is 17 residues. The V gene's germline CDR1 is SGHTA and CDR2 FQGNSA.

At least ten counts were recorded for this clonotype. The chain joins TRBV7-2 to TRBJ2-7, with TRBD1 matching 9 bases. The CDR3 is made up of 18 amino acids. Trimming removed 1 base from V and 5 bases from J; junction bases left unmatched: 15. Germline V CDR1 and CDR2: SGHTA, FQGNSA. This chain's CDR3 is CASSLVSGGTGGSHEQYF. The DNA of the CDR3 is TGTGCCAGCAGCTTAGTTAGCGGAGGAACAGGGGGCTCACACGAGCAGTACTTC.

Comments on this clonotype: Mismatch with germline at one junction end may stem from a read error. J is TRBJ2-5 and V is TRBV4-3; 9 bases match TRBD2. This CDR3 is built from 15 residues. The germline V gene has CDR1 LGHNA and CDR2 YSLEER. The CDR3 bases are TGCGCCGGCAGCCAACAGCGGGAGGACCAAGCGACCCAGTACTTC. Protein sequence: CAGSQQREDQATQYF.

This clonotype was found once. The germline gene is not matched at one end of the junction; a read error may be the cause. The chain joins TRBV4-3 to TRBJ2-3, with 11 bases matching TRBD2. Germline V gene sequence: CDR1 LGHNA, CDR2 YSLEER. This CDR3 region has 16 residues. The CDR3 here is CASSQDGTSGTDTRYF. The CDR3 DNA is TGCGCCAGCAGCCAAGATGGGACTAGCGGCACAGATACGCGGTATTTT.

The chain couples TRBV18 to TRBJ2-1, with D unresolved. V gave up 3 bases and J gave up 8 bases, with 11 bases separating them. The germline gives CDR1 KGHSH, CDR2 LQKENI. This CDR3 comprises 13 residues. The CDR3 sequence: CASSPPSEDEQFF. CDR3 sequence (DNA): TGTGCCAGCTCACCCCCTAGTGAGGATGAGCAGTTCTTC.

CDR3 loop: CSARSPGTAHTDTQYF. CDR3 nucleotides: TGCAGTGCTAGAAGTCCAGGGACAGCTCACACGGATACGCAGTATTTT. The chain is built from TRBV20-1 and TRBJ2-3; 7 bases map to TRBD1. The CDR3 runs 16 residues. Germline CDR1 DFQATT, CDR2 SNEGSKA (reference sequence). With 2 bases clipped from V and 6 bases from J, the junction kept 14 bases outside the gene matches.

This clonotype was detected a few times. This chain uses TRBV11-3 with TRBJ2-3, with 7 bases identical to TRBD1. V was pared by 5 bases and J by 1 base, with 6 bases of the junction left unmatched. The CDR3 consists of 15 residues. Looked up from germline, CDR1 is SGHNT and CDR2 is YENEEA. The CDR3: CASSLSGTGTDTQYF. The CDR3 bases are TGTGCCAGCAGCCTCTCAGGGACAGGCACAGATACGCAGTATTTT.

With regard to this clonotype: One end of the junction does not line up with germline, which may come from a read error. The chain is built from TRBV6-2 or TRBV6-3 and TRBJ2-3, with a tentative D call TRBD2 (6 bases). CDR1 is MNHEY, CDR2 SVGEGT, per germline. The CDR3 covers 12 residues. The CDR3 spells CVSSLGGDTQYF. CDR3 nucleotide sequence: TGTGTCAGCAGTTTGGGGGGAGATACGCAGTATTTT.

The chain combines TRBV20-1 with TRBJ2-7; D is possibly TRBD1 (5 bases). Germline loops: CDR1 DFQATT, CDR2 SNEGSKA (reference sequence). The V end was cut by 7 bases, the J end by 5 bases, with 12 bases between. The CDR3 contains 11 residues. CDR3 sequence: CSVQGFHEQYF. CDR3 nucleotides: TGCAGTGTTCAGGGTTTCCACGAGCAGTACTTC.

This clonotype was detected a few times. The V and J genes are TRBV3-1 and TRBJ1-1, with D possibly matching TRBD1 (5 bases). The CDR3 has 15 amino acids. Trimming cost V 3 bases and J 2 bases, with 13 bases left between them. Germline V gives CDR1 LGHDT, CDR2 YNNKEL (reference sequence). CDR3 nucleotide sequence: TGTGCCAGCAGCCAGACAGTAGCTACAAACACTGAAGCTTTCTTT. Its translation: CASSQTVATNTEAFF. The complete variable domain, with remaining parts taken from reference TRBV3-1 and TRBJ1-1, reads DTAVSQTPKYLVTQMGNDKSIKCEQNLGHDTMYWYKQDSKKFLKIMFSYNNKELIINETVPNRFSPKSPDKAHLNLHINSLELGDSAVYFCASSQTVATNTEAFFGQGTRLTVV.

In the case of this clonotype: A much larger clone is a single base away; this may be a read error. This chain uses TRBV21-1 with TRBJ2-3. TRBV21-1 is a pseudogene. This CDR3 spans 17 amino acids. The CDR3 spells CASSKPTNKGMVDTQYF. CDR3 nucleotide sequence: TGTGCCAGCAGCAAACCGACTAATAAGGGAATGGTTGATACGCAGTATTTT.

V gene TRBV18 combines with J gene TRBJ1-2; D is unresolved. The germline gives CDR1 KGHSH, CDR2 LQKENI. The V end lost 3 bases, the J end lost 8 bases, and 7 bases lay between the germline ends. This CDR3 is 11 amino acids long. CDR3 sequence reads: CASSPRVGYTF. The CDR3 DNA follows: TGTGCCAGCTCACCGAGAGTGGGCTACACCTTC.

This clonotype was seen a handful of times. The chain couples TRBV28 to TRBJ2-3; perhaps D is TRBD1 or TRBD2 (5 bases each). This CDR3 has 16 residues. Germline-derived CDR1 and CDR2 are MDHEN and SYDVKM. V was pared by 3 bases and J by 2 bases, with 15 bases between. CDR3 region: CASSLLGDGYTDTQYF. CDR3 nucleotide sequence: TGTGCCAGCAGTTTGTTGGGGGACGGATACACAGATACGCAGTATTTT.

The chain has TRBV6-2 or TRBV6-3 and TRBJ2-7; D may match TRBD1 or TRBD2 (6 bases each). Gene TRBJ2-5 matches the end of the DNA better, so the J call may be wrong. The CDR3 is 15 amino acids. CDR1 and CDR2 (germline): MNHEY, SVGEGT. Here the CDR3 reads CASSYSGGGVKTQYF. CDR3 sequence (DNA): TGTGCCAGCAGTTACTCTGGAGGGGGTGTAAAGACCCAGTACTTC.

This clonotype was counted between two and nine times. V usage is TRBV27 and J usage is TRBJ1-1, with a weak D call TRBD1 (5 bases). The CDR3 runs 14 residues. Germline loops: CDR1 MNHEY, CDR2 SMNVEV (reference sequence). V lost 5 bases, J lost 2 bases, and 12 bases lay in between. The CDR3 nucleotides read TGTGCCAGCAGTGTCTGGCGGGACAACACTGAAGCTTTCTTT. It encodes CASSVWRDNTEAFF.

The rearrangement uses TRBV9 and TRBJ2-1; 7 bases line up with TRBD2. V was clipped by 3 bases and J by 7 bases; unmatched bases: 4. Germline V gene sequence: CDR1 SGDLS, CDR2 YYNGEE. CDR3 length equals 13 residues. DNA of the CDR3: TGTGCCAGCAGCGGAGAAGCGGGGAATGAGCAGTTCTTC. Protein: CASSGEAGNEQFF.

This clonotype was seen only a few times. As DNA, the CDR3 is TGTGCCAGCAGCTGGACTAGCGGGGGAGGAAGCTCCTACAATGAGCAGTTCTTC. Translated: CASSWTSGGGSSYNEQFF. The genes are TRBV7-3 and TRBJ2-1; 13 bases map to TRBD2. After removal of 4 bases from V and 0 bases from J, the junction contained 6 bases not matched to a gene. Germline V gene sequence: CDR1 SGHTA, CDR2 FQGTGA. There are 18 residues in the CDR3.

The gene calls are TRBV20-1 and TRBJ1-1, with 8 bases identical to TRBD1. The length of the CDR3 is 14 residues. Looked up from germline, CDR1 is DFQATT and CDR2 is SNEGSKA (reference sequence). V lost 5 bases and J lost 5; bases outside the gene matches: 10. CDR3 region: CSASLTGAGTEAFF. DNA of the CDR3: TGCAGTGCTTCCTTGACAGGGGCTGGGACTGAAGCTTTCTTT.

This chain connects TRBV10-3 to TRBJ2-1; D is uncertain. The CDR3 extends over 11 amino acids. V lost 4 bases and J lost 9, with 7 bases in between. Germline V gene data show CDR1 as ENHRY and CDR2 as SYGVKD. The CDR3 spells CAISGLREQFF. Written as DNA, the CDR3 is TGTGCCATCAGTGGGCTTCGTGAGCAGTTCTTC.

This chain connects TRBV28 to TRBJ2-1; 11 nucleotides align to TRBD1. This CDR3 is 18 amino acids long. The junction had 9 bases not matched to a gene; V was cut back by 5 bases and J by 0 bases. Germline V gene lookup returns CDR1 MDHEN and CDR2 SYDVKM. CDR3 DNA: TGTGCCAGCAGTACTATCCCGGGACAGGGGGACTCCTACAATGAGCAGTTCTTC. Amino acid sequence: CASSTIPGQGDSYNEQFF.

This sequence joins TRBV20-1 and TRBJ2-1, with 7 bases that match TRBD2. Germline CDR1 and CDR2: DFQATT and SNEGSKA (reference sequence). This CDR3 spans 15 amino acids. The V gene end was trimmed by 2 bases and the J gene end by 6 bases; junction bases not matched to a gene: 10. CDR3 protein: CSARSGLGGCNEQFF. CDR3 bases: TGCAGTGCTAGATCCGGACTAGGAGGATGCAATGAGCAGTTCTTC.

About this clonotype itself: At one boundary the junction diverges from the germline segment, which might be a read error. The chain is built from TRBV5-1 and TRBJ1-1; no definite D call. Germline V gene data show CDR1 as SGHRS and CDR2 as YFSETQ. The CDR3 runs 14 residues. The CDR3 bases are TGCGCCAGCAGCTTAAGTGTCCTGAACACTGAAGTTTTCTTT. Translating it yields CASSLSVLNTEVFF.

V usage is TRBV3-1 and J usage is TRBJ1-2; D is perhaps TRBD1 (5 bases). The CDR3 runs to 15 residues. The V gene's germline CDR1 is LGHDT and CDR2 YNNKEL (reference sequence). Trimming cost V 4 bases and J 6 bases, with 18 bases left between them. The CDR3 loop reads CASSPEGSYPNGYTF. DNA of the CDR3: TGTGCCAGCAGCCCCGAGGGGTCGTACCCCAATGGCTACACCTTC.

This chain links TRBV20-1 with TRBJ2-5; 10 bases agree with TRBD2. Germline CDR1 reads DFQATT; CDR2 reads SNEGSKA (reference sequence). The trim removed 7 bases at V and 11 bases at J, leaving 22 bases unmatched. This CDR3 is 16 amino acids long. The CDR3 is CSGEREGLISYNEQYF. The DNA for the CDR3 is TGCAGTGGGGAGCGGGAGGGCCTCATCTCCTACAATGAGCAGTACTTC.

Comment on this clonotype: Possible read error: a much larger clone is one base away. The rearrangement joins TRBV24-1 to TRBJ2-1, with 15 bases that match TRBD2. CDR1 KGHDR and CDR2 SFDVKD come from the germline V gene. The CDR3 is made up of 17 amino acids. This CDR3 is CATSDRTSGRVGNGQFF. The CDR3 DNA follows: TGTGCCACCAGTGATAGGACTAGCGGGAGGGTAGGCAATGGGCAGTTCTTC.

The chain is built from TRBV6-5 and TRBJ1-1; D ambiguous. Trimming removed 3 bases from V and 7 bases from J, with 9 bases in between. The CDR3 contains 12 residues. The germline gives CDR1 MNHEY, CDR2 SVGAGI. Written as DNA, the CDR3 is TGTGCCAGCAGTTATTGGACGGGTGAAGCTTTCTTT. Its translation: CASSYWTGEAFF.